These 7 T cell receptor beta chains originate from one sample sequenced in a study of T cells after yellow fever vaccination. TCRdb re-derived calls from the 5' RACE reads in MiXCR, one entry per CDR3 protein. The sample holds around 260,000 distinct CDR3 sequences, roughly 5.6% seen once. Specimen: CD4+ T cells sorted from PBMCs, collected on the day of the yellow fever booster vaccination. These receptors were collected from a man aged 18 to 29 who received the YFV17D yellow fever vaccine.

This rearrangement joins TRBV7-9 to TRBJ1-5; 9 bases are a match to TRBD1. The CDR3 has 14 amino acids. The germline V gene has CDR1 SEHNR and CDR2 FQNEAQ (reference sequence). Trimming took 5 bases from V and 7 from J; bases not matched to a gene: 6. CDR3 amino acids: CASSPRTGEQPQHF. DNA of the CDR3: TGTGCCAGCAGCCCTCGGACAGGGGAACAGCCCCAGCATTTT.

This clonotype was seen a handful of times. V usage is TRBV20-1 and J usage is TRBJ2-7, with D perhaps matching TRBD1 (5 bases). Looked up from germline, CDR1 is DFQATT and CDR2 is SNEGSKA (reference sequence). V was cut by 0 bases and J by 6 bases, with 15 bases left in between. The length of the CDR3 is 14 residues. CDR3 protein: CSARDHIGVSEQYV. CDR3 coding DNA: TGCAGTGCTAGAGATCATATAGGGGTAAGCGAGCAGTACGTC.

The gene calls are TRBV7-6 and TRBJ2-2; no firm D call. Trimming stripped 4 bases from V and 1 base from J, with 4 bases between. The V gene's germline CDR1 is SGHVS and CDR2 FNYEAQ. The CDR3 is made up of 13 amino acids. CDR3: CASSYKNTGELFF. For the CDR3, the DNA is TGTGCCAGCAGCTATAAGAACACCGGGGAGCTGTTTTTT.

The chain is built from TRBV7-2 and TRBJ1-1; 9 nucleotides line up with TRBD1. Germline CDR1 is SGHTA and CDR2 is FQGNSA. CDR3 length: 14 residues. Trimming removed 11 bases from V and 0 bases from J; junction bases left unmatched: 7. The CDR3 DNA sequence: TGTGCCGGGCCGGACAGGGGCATGAACACTGAAGCTTTCTTT. Encoded protein: CAGPDRGMNTEAFF.

The chain carries TRBV6-2 or TRBV6-3 and TRBJ1-1; 8 bases fit TRBD1. Germline lookup yields CDR1 MNHEY and CDR2 SVGEGT. After removal of 2 bases from V and 0 bases from J, the junction contained 5 bases not matched to a gene. CDR3 size: 16 residues. The DNA for the CDR3 is TGTGCCAGCAGTTACCCCCGGGACAGGTTGAACACTGAAGCTTTCTTT. Its translation is CASSYPRDRLNTEAFF.

This clonotype was observed a few times. The gene calls are TRBV5-1 and TRBJ2-1; 16 nucleotides line up with TRBD2. CDR1 and CDR2 from the germline V gene are SGHRS and YFSETQ. This CDR3 region has 16 residues. With 4 bases clipped from V and 8 bases from J, the junction kept 6 bases outside the gene matches. The CDR3 coding sequence is TGCGCCAGCAGCATGGGGACTAGCGGGGGGGGCGATGAGCAGTTCTTC. Protein product: CASSMGTSGGGDEQFF.

The chain joins TRBV18 to TRBJ1-2, with TRBD1 as a possible D gene (6 bases). CDR1 and CDR2 from the germline V gene are KGHSH and LQKENI. V dropped 2 bases and J dropped 4 bases, with 11 bases sitting between them. The CDR3 sequence is 14 residues long. CDR3 protein: CASSPMTGAYGYTF. DNA for the CDR3: TGTGCCAGCTCACCAATGACAGGCGCCTATGGCTACACCTTC.